These 17 T cell receptor beta chains originate from one sample sequenced in a study of T cell clusters in autoimmune cytopenias. TRB was amplified by touch-down multiplex PCR, primer pools A and B combined. TCRdb reprocessed the multiplex PCR reads, keeping one entry per CDR3 protein, no DNA. The sample shows more than 7,500 distinct CDR3 sequences, and around 5% sits with its ten largest clones. TRB amplification used approximately 250 ng of peripheral blood genomic DNA. The sequencing input was peripheral blood. The receptors shown here come from a human donor with an autoimmune cytopenia or autoimmune hepatitis (not recorded which).

The rearrangement uses TRBV6-6 and TRBJ1-4; absent DNA, TCRdb's TRBD1 call cannot be checked. The CDR3 consists of 13 residues. Looked up from germline, CDR1 is MNHNY and CDR2 is SVGAGI (reference sequence). CDR3 sequence reads: CAIRGQGLGKLFF.

This clonotype registers medium-sized (0.01 to 0.1%) by frequency. The chain recombines TRBV6-6 with TRBJ2-1; the D call of TRBD2 rests on TCRdb alone, since no DNA is present to check it. The V gene's germline CDR1 is MNHNY and CDR2 SVGAGI (reference sequence). The CDR3 is 16 residues long. The CDR3 spells CASSYSAREWYNEQFF.

Considering frequency, this clonotype is medium-sized. The gene calls are TRBV19 and TRBJ2-6; TCRdb's assignment of TRBD2 cannot be checked, as there is no DNA. The CDR3 sequence is 15 residues long. Looked up from germline, CDR1 is LNHDA and CDR2 is SQIVND (reference sequence). The CDR3 here is CASRLGPSGANVLTF.

By frequency, this clonotype is medium-sized (0.01 to 0.1%). The rearrangement joins TRBV6-5 to TRBJ2-3. Germline CDR1 reads MNHEY; CDR2 reads SVGAGI. The CDR3 sequence is 11 residues long. CDR3 in amino acids: CASLLADTQYF.

This clonotype is medium-sized by frequency. The chain has TRBV7-6 and TRBJ2-1; TCRdb outputs TRBD1, but without DNA this stays unchecked. Germline-derived CDR1 and CDR2 are SGHVS and FNYEAQ. The CDR3 totals 17 residues. The CDR3 is CASSLARSGGGYNEQFF.

Judged by frequency, this clonotype is medium-sized. The chain has TRBV20-1 and TRBJ1-2; TCRdb lists TRBD1, though no DNA is available to test this call. The germline CDR1 and CDR2 sequences are DFQATT and SNEGSKA (reference sequence). The CDR3 totals 14 residues. The CDR3 is CSARGTGGSYGYTF.

This clonotype shows up as medium-sized by frequency. The V and J genes are TRBV29-1 and TRBJ1-3. This CDR3 comprises 12 residues. Per the germline V gene, CDR1 is SQVTM and CDR2 is ANQGSEA. CDR3 protein: CSVGTSGNTIYF.

The chain carries TRBV24-1 and TRBJ2-1; TCRdb picks TRBD2, but there is no DNA to check that call. The CDR3 has 13 amino acids. CDR1 KGHDR and CDR2 SFDVKD come from the germline V gene. The CDR3 is CATSEASYNEQFF.

Frequency places this clonotype as medium-sized (0.01 to 0.1%). The chain couples TRBV18 to TRBJ1-3. Germline V gene data show CDR1 as KGHSH and CDR2 as LQKENI. This CDR3 spans 15 amino acids. CDR3 protein: CASSRMEASGNTIYF.

Its frequency marks this clonotype as medium-sized. This sequence joins TRBV19 and TRBJ2-2; there is no DNA to check the TCRdb D call of TRBD1. CDR1 and CDR2 (germline): LNHDA, SQIVND (reference sequence). CDR3 length: 16 amino acids. This CDR3 is CASRSNGQLNTGELFF. Filled out from reference TRBV19 and TRBJ2-2, the complete variable domain reads DGGITQSPKYLFRKEGQNVTLSCEQNLNHDAMYWYRQDPGQGLRLIYYSQIVNDFQKGDIAEGYSVSREKKESFPLTVTSAQKNPTAFYLCASRSNGQLNTGELFFGEGSRLTVL.

CDR3: CASSRDPGQVYEQYF. The chain has TRBV27 and TRBJ2-7; checking the TCRdb D call of TRBD1 is not possible without DNA. This CDR3 region has 15 residues. Germline V gene sequence: CDR1 MNHEY, CDR2 SMNVEV (reference sequence).

This clonotype is identified as medium-sized from frequency. The genes are TRBV6-5 and TRBJ1-2; TCRdb proposes TRBD1, but this gene call is untestable without DNA. Germline CDR1 is MNHEY and CDR2 is SVGAGI. The CDR3 length is 14 residues. CDR3 residues: CASSIQGAQSGYTF.

Its frequency marks this clonotype as medium-sized (0.01 to 0.1%). The chain couples TRBV6-5 to TRBJ2-7. CDR1 MNHEY and CDR2 SVGAGI come from the germline V gene. The CDR3 consists of 11 residues. CDR3 loop: CASSYFHEQYF.

The CDR3 is CSARATLSGGSTDTQYF. V usage is TRBV20-1 and J usage is TRBJ2-3; there is no DNA to check the TCRdb D call of TRBD2. The CDR3 runs to 17 residues. Germline lookup yields CDR1 DFQATT and CDR2 SNEGSKA (reference sequence).

Its frequency marks this clonotype as medium-sized (0.01 to 0.1%). The J gene is TRBJ2-2, the V gene TRBV19; TCRdb lists TRBD2, though no DNA is available to test this call. The CDR3 loop spans 15 amino acids. Germline V gives CDR1 LNHDA, CDR2 SQIVND (reference sequence). The CDR3 reads CASSIRRERTGELFF. The variable domain in full, completed from reference TRBV19 and TRBJ2-2, reads DGGITQSPKYLFRKEGQNVTLSCEQNLNHDAMYWYRQDPGQGLRLIYYSQIVNDFQKGDIAEGYSVSREKKESFPLTVTSAQKNPTAFYLCASSIRRERTGELFFGEGSRLTVL.

The chain couples TRBV6-1 to TRBJ1-6; TCRdb's D call, TRBD1, is unchecked because there is no DNA. The length of the CDR3 is 15 residues. The germline gives CDR1 MNHNS, CDR2 SASEGT. The CDR3 spells CASSMRTGGVSPLHF.

The chain has TRBV12-3 or TRBV12-4 and TRBJ2-5; the TRBD1 assignment by TCRdb is unverifiable without DNA. The CDR3 has 15 amino acids. CDR3 loop: CASSYGGGVTETQYF.